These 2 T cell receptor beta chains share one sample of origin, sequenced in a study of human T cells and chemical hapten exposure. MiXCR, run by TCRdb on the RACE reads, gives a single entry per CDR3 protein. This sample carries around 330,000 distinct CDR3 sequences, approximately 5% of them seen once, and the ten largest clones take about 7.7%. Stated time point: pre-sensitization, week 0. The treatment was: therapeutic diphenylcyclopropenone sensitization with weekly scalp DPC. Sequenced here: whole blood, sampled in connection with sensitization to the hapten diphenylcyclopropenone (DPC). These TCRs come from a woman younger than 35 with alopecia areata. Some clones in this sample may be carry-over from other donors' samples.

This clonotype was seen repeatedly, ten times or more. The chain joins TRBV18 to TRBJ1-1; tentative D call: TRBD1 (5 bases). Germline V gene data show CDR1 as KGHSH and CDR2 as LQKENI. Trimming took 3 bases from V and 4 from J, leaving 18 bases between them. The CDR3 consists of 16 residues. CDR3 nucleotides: TGTGCCAGCTCACCCCCAATCACAGCAGGGATCACTGAAGCTTTCTTT. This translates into CASSPPITAGITEAFF.

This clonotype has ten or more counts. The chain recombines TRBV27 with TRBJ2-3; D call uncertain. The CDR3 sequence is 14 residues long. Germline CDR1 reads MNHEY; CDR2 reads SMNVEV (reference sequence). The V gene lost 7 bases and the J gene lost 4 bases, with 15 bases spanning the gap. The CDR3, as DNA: TGTGCCAGCATTAAGAGCCCTGGCGCAGATACGCAGTATTTT. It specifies CASIKSPGADTQYF.